The TCR beta chain described here comes from a study of blood T cells in healthy people across ages (dated by TCRdb to between 2014 and 2016). About the full investigation: In model experiments, template switching captured about one uniquely barcoded TCR beta cDNA molecule for every two T cells. The study measured age-related changes in TCR beta repertoire diversity using deep sequencing normalized with unique cDNA molecular identifiers. Four age groups were formed from the donors: young (average approximately 16 years), middle-aged (more than 35), aged (about 62) and long-lived (around 82). To avoid experimental bias, donors of different ages were distributed randomly across sequencing lanes. For two donors (one aged 18 to 30 and one aged 80 or older), the study analyzed two additional independent replicas of 1 million unique cDNA reads from the same blood draw.

The germline V gene (reference sequence) provides CDR1 DFQATT and CDR2 SNEGSKA. Compared with germline, V lacks 1 base and J lacks 11 bases; bases without a gene match: 9. Including the terminal cysteine and phenylalanine, the CDR3 comprises 14 residues. Just CDR3 DNA is preserved here, 42 bases in frame from base 1. This clonotype was seen repeatedly, ten times or more. Its antigen is still unknown. The record has no base qualities; no much larger clone is one base away. Results the study describes overall, beyond this receptor: Estimates of total diversity based on one million sequenced T cells were considered lower bounds and underestimates. The percentage of naive T cells measured by flow cytometry correlated strongly with observed TCR beta diversity. The CMV infection status of donors was not known, potentially confounding age-related changes in expanded clonotypes. Conclusive comparison of naive and antigen-experienced compartments was prevented by the profiling of bulk unsorted PBMCs. As age increased, observed TCR beta diversity per million T cells dropped in a roughly linear way, and a significant reduction was already evident by age 40. Compared with the aged group, the long-lived group had more naive CD4+ T cells, fewer expanded clones and increased TCR diversity, a pattern suggesting age selection.

The library came from 5' RACE. TCRdb lists the instrument as Illumina HiSeq 2500. The second PCR ran for about 6 to 12 cycles and used a J-beta primer mix along with a sample-barcoded 5' primer. Each TCR beta cDNA molecule received a unique molecular identifier from a template-switch 5' adaptor carrying 12 random nucleotides. Each sample yielded at least 2.5 million CDR3-containing paired-end reads. First-strand cDNA synthesis was performed from all RNA using the Mint cDNA synthesis kit, with priming by a TRBC-specific oligonucleotide. After uracil-DNA glycosylase treatment, a first 18-cycle PCR used universal primers M1SS and BC2_uni_R on all cDNA. The authors' pipeline ran thus. For normalization, 1 million high-quality reads were randomly selected from each sample, with every read carrying a distinct molecular identifier. Reads sharing molecular identifiers were discarded rather than binned into consensus sequences. MiTCR, with a Q25 quality threshold and the strictest error-elimination algorithm, was used for CDR3 identification, clonotype clustering and error correction. Lower-bound total TCR beta diversity was estimated with a nonparametric unseen species model using Euler transformation. In-frame beta chains were kept once TCRdb had trimmed the public reads at Q25 with fastp and called clones with MiXCR. Identical CDR3 protein sequences are pooled into one entry, listed with their most common genes and DNA. TCRdb's processing, not the study's, gives the V and J calls here. In all, the sample holds some 640,000 distinct CDR3 sequences, and 25% to 30% of those were seen once. 15% to 19% of the sample goes to the ten largest clones.

Systemically healthy Caucasian individuals from Russia, around 38 in total and aged about 6 to 100 years, were included as donors. Around 10 milliliters of peripheral blood were collected from each donor into EDTA-treated Vacutainer tubes. Ficoll-Paque density-gradient centrifugation was used to isolate PBMCs, with at least 6 million per sample. Trizol reagent was used to extract total RNA from the PBMCs, yielding at least 6 micrograms per sample. Naive CD45RAhigh/CD27high T cell percentages were measured by flow cytometry on a PBMC aliquot from every donor. The material sequenced was blood. This chain is built from TRBV20-1 and TRBJ2-1, with TRBD2 matching 9 junction bases. The sequence came from a woman aged 80 or older in good health. The nucleotide sequence reads as follows: TGCAGTGCTAGAGTCGATAGCGGGGGACTACAGCAGTTCTTC. The encoded protein is CSARVDSGGLQQFF.